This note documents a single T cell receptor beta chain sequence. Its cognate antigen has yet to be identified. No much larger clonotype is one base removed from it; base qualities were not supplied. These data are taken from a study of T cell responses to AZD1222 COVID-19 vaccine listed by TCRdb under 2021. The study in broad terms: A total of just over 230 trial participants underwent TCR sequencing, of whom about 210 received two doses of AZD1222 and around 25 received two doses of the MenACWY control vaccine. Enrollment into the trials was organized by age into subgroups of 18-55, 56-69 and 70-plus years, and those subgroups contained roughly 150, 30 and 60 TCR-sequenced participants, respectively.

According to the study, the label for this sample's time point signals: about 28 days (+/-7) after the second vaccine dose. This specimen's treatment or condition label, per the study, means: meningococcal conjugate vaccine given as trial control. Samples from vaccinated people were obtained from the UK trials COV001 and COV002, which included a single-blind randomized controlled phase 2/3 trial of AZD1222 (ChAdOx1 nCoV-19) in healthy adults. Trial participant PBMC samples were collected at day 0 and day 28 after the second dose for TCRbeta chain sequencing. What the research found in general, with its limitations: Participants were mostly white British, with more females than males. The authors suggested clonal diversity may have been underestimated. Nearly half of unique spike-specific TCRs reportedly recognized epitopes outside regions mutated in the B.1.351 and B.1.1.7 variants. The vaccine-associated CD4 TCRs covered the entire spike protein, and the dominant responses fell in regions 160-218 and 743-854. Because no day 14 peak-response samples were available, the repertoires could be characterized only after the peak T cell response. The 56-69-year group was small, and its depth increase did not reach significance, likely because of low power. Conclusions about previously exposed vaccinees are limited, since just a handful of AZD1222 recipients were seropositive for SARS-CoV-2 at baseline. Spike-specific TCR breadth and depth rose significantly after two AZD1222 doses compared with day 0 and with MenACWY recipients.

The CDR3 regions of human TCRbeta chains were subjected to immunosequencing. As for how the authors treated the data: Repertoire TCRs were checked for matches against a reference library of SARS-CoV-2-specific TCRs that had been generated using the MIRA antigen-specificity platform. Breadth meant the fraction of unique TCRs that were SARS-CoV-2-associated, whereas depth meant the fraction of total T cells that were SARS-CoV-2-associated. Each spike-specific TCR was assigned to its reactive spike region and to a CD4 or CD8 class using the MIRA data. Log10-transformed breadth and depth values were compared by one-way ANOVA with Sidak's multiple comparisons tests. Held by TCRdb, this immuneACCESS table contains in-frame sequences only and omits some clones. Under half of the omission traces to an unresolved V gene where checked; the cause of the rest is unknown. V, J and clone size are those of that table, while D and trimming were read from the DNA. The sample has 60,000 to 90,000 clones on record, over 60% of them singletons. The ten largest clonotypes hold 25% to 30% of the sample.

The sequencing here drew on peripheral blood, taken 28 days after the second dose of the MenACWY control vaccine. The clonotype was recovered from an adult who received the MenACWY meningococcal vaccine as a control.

At the DNA level, the sequence is TGTGCCAGCAGCTTAAACGGGGGGATGGATACGCAGTATTTT. Translated, this gives CASSLNGGMDTQYF. Recombination joined TRBV7-3 with TRBJ2-3; TRBD2 agrees with 7 junctional bases. Its CDR3 holds 14 amino acids, cysteine through phenylalanine. Just the 42-base CDR3 DNA is kept, in frame starting at base 1. The germline V gene gives CDR1 as SGHTA and CDR2 as FQGTGA. V is cut back by 1 base and J by 6 bases, with 4 bases in the junction unmatched.